This T cell receptor (beta chain) was obtained from a study of OX40 agonist ivuxolimab in advanced cancers. Study details: The study treated patients with ivuxolimab, an agonistic anti-OX40 (CD134) antibody. It was permissible to have had prior anti-PD-1, anti-PD-L1 or anti-CTLA-4 therapy, and about 40% had some. Findings and limits, study-wide: Clonal expansion was seen in CD4+ and CD8+ blood T cells by week 6 at 0.1 to 3.0 mg/kg.

Profiling relied on immunoSEQ multiplex PCR, and the TCRdb table lists in-frame clones only, not all of them. Counted here are some 90,000 clones, about 90% occurring once; the ten biggest clones make up 0.81%. This clone has only one observation. Its antigen is currently unknown. Specimen: CD4+ or CD8+ T cells sorted from blood, collected in a trial of the OX40 agonist ivuxolimab. This TCR was sampled from an adult with an advanced solid tumor such as melanoma, head and neck, liver or kidney cancer.

In DNA, the CDR3 is TGTGCCAGCAGCAGGGACCGAAATGATTCACCCCTCCACTTT. Translating gives CASSRDRNDSPLHF. The rearrangement links TRBV2 to TRBJ1-6, with D perhaps TRBD1 (5 bases). The CDR3 contains 14 residues. Trimming stripped 6 bases from V and 8 bases from J, with 14 bases between. Germline V gives CDR1 SNHLY, CDR2 FYNNEI. Using reference TRBV2 and TRBJ1-6 for the parts outside the CDR3, the full variable domain is EPEVTQTPSHQVTQMGQEVILRCVPISNHLYFYWYRQILGQKVEFLVSFYNNEISEKSEIFDDQFSVERPDGSNFTLKIRSTKLEDSAMYFCASSRDRNDSPLHFGNGTRLTVT.